These 7 T cell receptor beta chains were sequenced from one sample in a study of T cell responses to AZD1222 COVID-19 vaccine. Data came from immunoSEQ multiplex PCR; TCRdb stores just in-frame clones and leaves some out. The sample includes 90,000 to 95,000 clones, over 75% seen only once; the top ten take about 10%. The sample was peripheral blood, taken on day 0 of AZD1222 vaccination. The receptors were gathered from an adult in good health.

The chain recombines TRBV5-1 with TRBJ2-1; no firm D call. The CDR3 covers 14 residues. The V gene lost 0 bases and the J gene lost 6 bases, with 10 bases spanning the gap. Germline-derived CDR1 and CDR2 are SGHRS and YFSETQ. CDR3 in DNA: TGCGCCAGCAGCTTGGGCGGAGATAGCAATGAGCAGTTCTTC. Residues: CASSLGGDSNEQFF.

The table lists this clone with a count of one. V is TRBV5-4 and J is TRBJ2-1; D possibly corresponds to TRBD2 (5 bases). The CDR3 spans 13 residues. Per the germline V gene, CDR1 is SGHNT and CDR2 is YYREEE (reference sequence). V lost 4 bases and J 10 bases, leaving 15 bases between the germline ends. CDR3 loop: CASSPGVRLEQFF. In DNA, the CDR3 is TGTGCCAGCAGCCCCGGTGTGCGACTAGAGCAGTTCTTC.

This clone was observed a single time. J is TRBJ1-2 and V is TRBV7-2; 9 bases are shared with TRBD1. There are 18 residues in the CDR3. Trimming took 0 bases from V and 0 from J; bases not matched to a gene: 8. The germline V gene encodes CDR1 SGHTA and CDR2 FQGNSA. The CDR3 DNA reads as TGTGCCAGCAGCTTAGCTTCCGGGACAGGGAATACTAACTATGGCTACACCTTC. Translated: CASSLASGTGNTNYGYTF.

There are a few counts of this clone. The J gene is TRBJ1-1, the V gene TRBV6-5; perhaps TRBD1 as D (5 bases). The CDR3 spans 13 residues. The germline gives CDR1 MNHEY, CDR2 SVGAGI. Trimming cost V 5 bases and J 1 base, with 8 bases left between them. The CDR3 sequence: CASSRDGNTEAFF. DNA for the CDR3: TGTGCCAGCAGTCGGGACGGGAACACTGAAGCTTTCTTT.

The J gene is TRBJ1-1, the V gene TRBV19, with D perhaps matching TRBD1 (5 bases). Germline CDR1 LNHDA, CDR2 SQIVND (reference sequence). The germline V and J ends were trimmed by 5 bases and 7 bases, with 17 bases remaining between them. CDR3 length: 14 residues. CDR3 sequence: CASSSRFRDREAFF. The CDR3 DNA sequence: TGTGCCAGTAGTTCCCGATTTCGGGACCGTGAAGCTTTCTTT.

V gene TRBV11-3 combines with J gene TRBJ1-1, with TRBD1 as a possible D gene (5 bases). The germline gives CDR1 SGHNT, CDR2 YENEEA. This CDR3 is built from 12 residues. V lost 6 bases and J lost 9, with 14 bases in between. CDR3 in DNA: TGTGCCAGCAGTTCAAACCAGGGTAAAGCTTTCTTT. Protein: CASSSNQGKAFF.

The chain carries TRBV30 and TRBJ1-3, with no clear D. Germline V lookup: CDR1 GTSNPN, CDR2 SVGIG (reference sequence). The V end was cut by 0 bases, the J end by 3 bases, with 6 bases between. CDR3 size: 13 residues. CDR3 DNA sequence: TGTGCCTGGAGTGTAAACAGTGGAAACACCATATATTTT. This translates into CAWSVNSGNTIYF.